The sequence of this T cell receptor beta chain was determined in a study of blood T cell repertoires in COVID-19. Overall study: Whether acute or convalescent, the COVID-19 samples came from the United States, Italy and Spain.

CDR3 length: 15 residues. Trimming at V came to 0 bases and at J to 2 bases, leaving 3 bases not matched to a gene. CDR1 SGHRS and CDR2 YFSETQ come from the germline V gene. Per the original data handling: For nucleated cells, counts were estimated from reference gene primer amplification. TCRdb's table, derived via immunoSEQ multiplex PCR, lists solely in-frame clones and lacks some. That table supplies the V and J calls and clone size; D and trimming were determined from the DNA. The sample has roughly 70,000 clones; 88% are singletons. The sample holds one count of this clone. The chain couples TRBV5-1 to TRBJ2-3, with 7 bases identical to TRBD1. Source material: peripheral blood. This receptor was identified in a man between 70 and 80 years old with acute or convalescent COVID-19. CDR3 nucleotides: TGCGCCAGCAGCTTGGGGGACAGAACCACAGATACGCAGTATTTT. Its translation: CASSLGDRTTDTQYF.